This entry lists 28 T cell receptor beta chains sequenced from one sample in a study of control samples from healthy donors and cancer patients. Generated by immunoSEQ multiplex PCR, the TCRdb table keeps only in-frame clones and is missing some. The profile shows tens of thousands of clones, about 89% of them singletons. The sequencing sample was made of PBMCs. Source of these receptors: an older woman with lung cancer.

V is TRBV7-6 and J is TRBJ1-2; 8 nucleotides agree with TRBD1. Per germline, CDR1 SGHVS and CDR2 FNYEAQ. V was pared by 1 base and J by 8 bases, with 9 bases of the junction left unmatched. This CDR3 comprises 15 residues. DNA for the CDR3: TGTGCCAGCAGCTTAGGGGACAGGTGGAGCCGCGGCTACACCTTC. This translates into CASSLGDRWSRGYTF.

CDR3 in DNA: TGTGCCTGGAGTGGAAGGGTTGCGGGTCAGCCCCAGCATTTT. Translating it yields CAWSGRVAGQPQHF. This rearrangement joins TRBV30 to TRBJ1-5, with no clear D. Deletions cut 1 base from V and 6 bases from J, with 13 bases between. The V gene's germline CDR1 is GTSNPN and CDR2 SVGIG (reference sequence). This CDR3 region has 14 residues.

As DNA, the CDR3 is TGTGCCAGCAGTCTACGCACCGCCCGTATCGGGGAGCTGTTTTTT. Its translation is CASSLRTARIGELFF. The chain couples TRBV28 to TRBJ2-2; D gene ambiguous. The germline gives CDR1 MDHEN, CDR2 SYDVKM. V was clipped by 5 bases and J by 7 bases, with 17 bases between them. The CDR3 spans 15 residues.

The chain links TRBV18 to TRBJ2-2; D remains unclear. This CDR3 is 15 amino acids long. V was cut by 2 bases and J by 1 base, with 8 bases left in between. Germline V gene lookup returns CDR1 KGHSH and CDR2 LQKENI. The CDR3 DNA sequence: TGTGCCAGCTCACCATCCCAGGAGAACACCGGGGAGCTGTTTTTT. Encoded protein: CASSPSQENTGELFF.

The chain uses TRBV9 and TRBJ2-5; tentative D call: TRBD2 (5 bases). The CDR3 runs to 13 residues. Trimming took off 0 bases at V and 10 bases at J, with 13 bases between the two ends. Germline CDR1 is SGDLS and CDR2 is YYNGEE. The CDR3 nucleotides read TGTGCCAGCAGCGTAGTCTTATCGGGGAACCAGTACTTC. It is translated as CASSVVLSGNQYF.

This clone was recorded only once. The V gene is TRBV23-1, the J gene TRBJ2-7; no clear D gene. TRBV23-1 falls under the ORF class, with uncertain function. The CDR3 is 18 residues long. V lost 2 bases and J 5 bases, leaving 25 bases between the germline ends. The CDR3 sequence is CASSQRAHLGYPPHEQYF. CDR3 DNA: TGCGCCAGCAGTCAAAGGGCTCATTTGGGCTACCCACCTCACGAGCAGTACTTC.

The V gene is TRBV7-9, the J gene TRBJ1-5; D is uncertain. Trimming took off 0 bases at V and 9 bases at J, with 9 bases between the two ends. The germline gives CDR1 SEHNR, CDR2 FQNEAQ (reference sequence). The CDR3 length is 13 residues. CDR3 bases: TGTGCCAGCAGCTTAGCTCGGGATTCGCCCCAGCATTTT. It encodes CASSLARDSPQHF.

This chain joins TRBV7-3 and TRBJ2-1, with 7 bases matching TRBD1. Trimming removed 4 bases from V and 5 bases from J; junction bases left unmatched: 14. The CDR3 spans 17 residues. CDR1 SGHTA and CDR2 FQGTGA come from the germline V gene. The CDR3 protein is CASSSLSRGDSHNEQFF. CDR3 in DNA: TGTGCCAGCAGCTCCTTAAGCCGAGGGGACAGTCACAATGAGCAGTTCTTC.

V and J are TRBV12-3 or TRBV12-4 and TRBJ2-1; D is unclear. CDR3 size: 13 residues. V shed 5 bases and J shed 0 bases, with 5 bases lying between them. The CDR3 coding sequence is TGTGCCAGCAGTATTAGCTCCTACAATGAGCAGTTCTTC. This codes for CASSISSYNEQFF.

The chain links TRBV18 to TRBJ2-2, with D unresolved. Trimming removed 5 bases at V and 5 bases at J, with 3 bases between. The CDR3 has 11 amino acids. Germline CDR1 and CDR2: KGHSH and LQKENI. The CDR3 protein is CASSWTGELFF. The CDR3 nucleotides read TGTGCCAGCTCATGGACCGGGGAGCTGTTTTTT.

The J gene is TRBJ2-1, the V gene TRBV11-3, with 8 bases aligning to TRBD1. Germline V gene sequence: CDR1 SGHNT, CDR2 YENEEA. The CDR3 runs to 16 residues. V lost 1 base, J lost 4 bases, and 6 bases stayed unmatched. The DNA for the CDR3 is TGTGCCAGCAGCTTAGGAATCAGGGGGCGGTACAATGAGCAGTTCTTC. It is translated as CASSLGIRGRYNEQFF. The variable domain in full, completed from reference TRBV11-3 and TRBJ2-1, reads EAGVVQSPRYKIIEKKQPVAFWCNPISGHNTLYWYLQNLGQGPELLIRYENEEAVDDSQLPKDRFSAERLKGVDSTLKIQPAELGDSAVYLCASSLGIRGRYNEQFFGPGTRLTVL.

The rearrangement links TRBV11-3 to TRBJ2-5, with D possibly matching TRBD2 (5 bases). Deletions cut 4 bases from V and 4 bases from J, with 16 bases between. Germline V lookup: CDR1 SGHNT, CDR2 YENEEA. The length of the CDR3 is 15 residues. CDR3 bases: TGTGCCAGCAGCTCTATCGGGGTTGGGAGAGAGACCCAGTACTTC. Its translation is CASSSIGVGRETQYF.

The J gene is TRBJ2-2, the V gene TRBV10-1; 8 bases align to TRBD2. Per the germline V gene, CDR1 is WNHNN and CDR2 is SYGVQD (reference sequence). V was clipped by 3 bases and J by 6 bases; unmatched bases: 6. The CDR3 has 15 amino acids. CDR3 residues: CASSENGRAPGELFF. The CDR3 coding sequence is TGCGCCAGCAGTGAAAACGGGAGGGCCCCCGGGGAGCTGTTTTTT.

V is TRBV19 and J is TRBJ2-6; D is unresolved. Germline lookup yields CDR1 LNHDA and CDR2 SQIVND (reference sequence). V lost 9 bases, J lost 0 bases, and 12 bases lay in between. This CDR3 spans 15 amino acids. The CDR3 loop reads CASSGFYSGANVLTF. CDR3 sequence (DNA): TGTGCCAGCAGTGGGTTTTACTCTGGGGCCAACGTCCTGACTTTC.

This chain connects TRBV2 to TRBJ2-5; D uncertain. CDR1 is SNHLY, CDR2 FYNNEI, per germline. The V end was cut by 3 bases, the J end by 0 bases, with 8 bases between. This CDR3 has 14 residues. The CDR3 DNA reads TGTGCCAGCAGTGACGGGCAGTACCAAGAGACCCAGTACTTC. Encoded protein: CASSDGQYQETQYF.

The CDR3 loop reads CASSPTGGTEAFF. As DNA, the CDR3 is TGTGCCAGCAGTCCTACAGGGGGCACTGAAGCTTTCTTT. The chain employs TRBV6-5 and TRBJ1-1; TRBD1 matches at 8 bases. The junction had 3 bases not matched to a gene; V was cut back by 5 bases and J by 4 bases. This CDR3 contains 13 residues. Germline values: CDR1 MNHEY, CDR2 SVGAGI.

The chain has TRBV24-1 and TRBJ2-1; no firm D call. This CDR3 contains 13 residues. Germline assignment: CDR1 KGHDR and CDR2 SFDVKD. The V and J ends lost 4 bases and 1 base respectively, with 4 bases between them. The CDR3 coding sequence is TGTGCCACCAGTGACCGGTCCTACAATGAGCAGTTCTTC. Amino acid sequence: CATSDRSYNEQFF.

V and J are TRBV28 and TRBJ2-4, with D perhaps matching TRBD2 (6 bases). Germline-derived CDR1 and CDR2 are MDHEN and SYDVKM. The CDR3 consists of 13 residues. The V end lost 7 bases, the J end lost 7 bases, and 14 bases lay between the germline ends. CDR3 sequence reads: CASKVGRENIQYF. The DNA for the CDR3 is TGTGCCAGCAAGGTGGGACGGGAGAACATTCAGTACTTC.

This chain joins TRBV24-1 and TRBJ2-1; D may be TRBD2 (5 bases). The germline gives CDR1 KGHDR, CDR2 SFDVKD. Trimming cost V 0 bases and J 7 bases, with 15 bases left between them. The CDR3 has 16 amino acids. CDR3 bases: TGTGCCACCAGTGATTTGGAGGGAACGACGGAAAATGAGCAGTTCTTC. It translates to CATSDLEGTTENEQFF.

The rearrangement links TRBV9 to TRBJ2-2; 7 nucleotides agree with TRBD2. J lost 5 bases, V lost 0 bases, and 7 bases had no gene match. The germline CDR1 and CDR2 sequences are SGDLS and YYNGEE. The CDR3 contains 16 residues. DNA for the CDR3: TGTGCCAGCAGCGTAGATGCGGGAGCTAAGACCGGGGAGCTGTTTTTT. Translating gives CASSVDAGAKTGELFF.

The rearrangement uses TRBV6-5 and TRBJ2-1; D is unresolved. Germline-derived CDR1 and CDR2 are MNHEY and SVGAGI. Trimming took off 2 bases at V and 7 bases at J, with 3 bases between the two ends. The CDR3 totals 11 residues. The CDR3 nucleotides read TGTGCCAGCAGTTACCTGAATGAGCAGTTCTTC. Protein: CASSYLNEQFF.

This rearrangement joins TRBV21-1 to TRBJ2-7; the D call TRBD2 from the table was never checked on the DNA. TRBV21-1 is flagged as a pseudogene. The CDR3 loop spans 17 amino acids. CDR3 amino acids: CASSTRPLAERCDEQYF. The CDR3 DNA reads TGTGCCAGCAGCACGCGACCGCTAGCGGAGCGTTGTGACGAGCAGTACTTC.

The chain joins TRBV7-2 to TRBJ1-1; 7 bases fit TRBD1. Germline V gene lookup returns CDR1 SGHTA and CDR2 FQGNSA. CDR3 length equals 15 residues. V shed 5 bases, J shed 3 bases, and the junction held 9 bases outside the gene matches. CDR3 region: CASSGGAGGDTEAFF. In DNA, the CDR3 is TGTGCCAGCAGCGGAGGAGCAGGGGGAGACACTGAAGCTTTCTTT.

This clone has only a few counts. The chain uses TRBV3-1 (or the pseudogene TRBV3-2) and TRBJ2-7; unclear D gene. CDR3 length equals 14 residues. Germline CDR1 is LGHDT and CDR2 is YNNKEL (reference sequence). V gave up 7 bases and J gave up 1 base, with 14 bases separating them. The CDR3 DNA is TGTGCCAGCAAGATGTCAGATGGGTCCTACGAGCAGTACTTC. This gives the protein CASKMSDGSYEQYF.

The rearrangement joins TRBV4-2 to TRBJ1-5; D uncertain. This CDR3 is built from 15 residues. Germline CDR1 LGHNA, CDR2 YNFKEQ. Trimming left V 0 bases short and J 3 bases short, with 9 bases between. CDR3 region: CASSQDLRPNQPQHF. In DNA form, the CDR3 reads TGTGCCAGCAGCCAAGACCTCCGGCCCAATCAGCCCCAGCATTTT.

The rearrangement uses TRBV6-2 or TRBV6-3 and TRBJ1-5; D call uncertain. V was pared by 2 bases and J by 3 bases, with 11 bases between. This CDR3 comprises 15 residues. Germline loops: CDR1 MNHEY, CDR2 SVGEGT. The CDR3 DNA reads TGTGCCAGCAGTTACATGCGGGCCAACAATCAGCCCCAGCATTTT. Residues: CASSYMRANNQPQHF.

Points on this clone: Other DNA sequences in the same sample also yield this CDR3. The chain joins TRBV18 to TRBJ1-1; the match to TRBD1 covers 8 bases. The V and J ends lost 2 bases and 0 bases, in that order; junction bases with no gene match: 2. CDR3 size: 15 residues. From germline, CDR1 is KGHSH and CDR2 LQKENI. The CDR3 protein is CASSPRTGLNTEAFF. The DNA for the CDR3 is TGTGCCAGCTCACCAAGGACAGGGTTGAACACTGAAGCTTTCTTT.

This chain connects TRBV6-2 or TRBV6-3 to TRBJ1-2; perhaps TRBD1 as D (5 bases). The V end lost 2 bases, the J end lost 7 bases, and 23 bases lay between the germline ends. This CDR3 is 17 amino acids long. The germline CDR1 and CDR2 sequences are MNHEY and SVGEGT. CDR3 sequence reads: CASSYPGIPSSAAGYTF. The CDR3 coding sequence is TGTGCCAGCAGTTACCCAGGGATCCCCTCGTCGGCGGCTGGCTACACCTTC.